These T cell receptor beta chains were read from a single sample in a study of blood T cell repertoires in COVID-19. Measured with immunoSEQ multiplex PCR; TCRdb has only the in-frame clones, and not every one. The sample lists a few hundred thousand clones; roughly 79% were seen once. The sequenced material came from PBMCs or T cells enriched from blood (not recorded which). The receptors here all came from a man in his forties who had recovered from COVID-19. The CDR3 runs from the conserved cysteine through the conserved F or W. D genes are given only for firm matches. Clone size is given for some rows only: seen once, a few or many times, or a class if the clone is expanded.

DNA: TGCGCCAGCAGCCCCAGACAGGCCCCTGGCACAGATACGCAGTATTTT
CDR3: CASSPRQAPGTDTQYF
V: TRBV4-3
D: -
J: TRBJ2-3
size: -

DNA: TGTGCCAGCAGGTACGAGGGCGGCACTGAAGCTTTCTTT
CDR3: CASRYEGGTEAFF
V: TRBV2
D: -
J: TRBJ1-1
size: few

DNA: TGTGCCAGCAGCGTAGCAGGGGGGCCTGGAAACACCATATATTTT
CDR3: CASSVAGGPGNTIYF
V: TRBV9
D: TRBD1
J: TRBJ1-3
size: -

DNA: TGTGCCACCAGTCGTCAGGCTTTAGTTTCACCCCTCCACTTT
CDR3: CATSRQALVSPLHF
V: TRBV15
D: -
J: TRBJ1-6
size: -

DNA: TGTGCCAGCAGTGGACAGCGGGGGCTTAACCTTTACTACGAGCAGTACTTC
CDR3: CASSGQRGLNLYYEQYF
V: TRBV2
D: TRBD2
J: TRBJ2-7
size: -

DNA: TGTGCCAGCAGGGAGTCTATGGCTTCACCCCTCCACTTT
CDR3: CASRESMASPLHF
V: TRBV6-4
D: -
J: TRBJ1-6
size: -

DNA: TGCGCCAGCTCAGGGTTCGACGAGCAGTACTTC
CDR3: CASSGFDEQYF
V: TRBV5-1
D: -
J: TRBJ2-7
size: -

DNA: TGTGCCAGCAGCCAGAGACCCGGGACAGCAGCCTACGAGCAGTACTTC
CDR3: CASSQRPGTAAYEQYF
V: TRBV14
D: TRBD1
J: TRBJ2-7
size: -

DNA: TGTGCCAGCAGCTCCCGGCGGGGGGTCACAGATACGCAGTATTTT
CDR3: CASSSRRGVTDTQYF
V: TRBV7-2
D: TRBD2
J: TRBJ2-3
size: -

DNA: TGTGCCAGCAGCCCCCGAGCCTCCCTCCCCCAGCATTTT
CDR3: CASSPRASLPQHF
V: TRBV11-2
D: -
J: TRBJ1-5
size: few

DNA: TGTGCCAGCAGCCTTCGGACTAGGACCTACGAGCAGTACTTC
CDR3: CASSLRTRTYEQYF
V: TRBV7-2
D: TRBD2
J: TRBJ2-7
size: few

DNA: TGTGCCAGCAGGGACAGGGACTACGAGCAGTACTTC
CDR3: CASRDRDYEQYF
V: TRBV2
D: TRBD1
J: TRBJ2-7
size: medium-sized

DNA: TGTGCCAGCAGCTTAGCCGGCAGGCCCCAGGGTCAGCCCCAGCATTTT
CDR3: CASSLAGRPQGQPQHF
V: TRBV7-8
D: -
J: TRBJ1-5
size: -

DNA: TGTGCCAGCAGCTTAGCAGGCGGGAGGGTTTACGAGCAGTACTTC
CDR3: CASSLAGGRVYEQYF
V: TRBV7-8
D: TRBD2
J: TRBJ2-7
size: few

DNA: TGTGCCACCAGTGAACTAGGGGGCGCAGAGACCCAGTACTTC
CDR3: CATSELGGAETQYF
V: TRBV24-1
D: TRBD1
J: TRBJ2-5
size: -

DNA: TGTGCCAGCAGTGTCGGGGAGTTAAGTGAGCAGTTCTTC
CDR3: CASSVGELSEQFF
V: TRBV27
D: -
J: TRBJ2-1
size: -

DNA: TGTGCCGCGATGTCTAGCGGGGCGCTCTACGAGCAGTACTTC
CDR3: CAAMSSGALYEQYF
V: TRBV10-3
D: TRBD2
J: TRBJ2-7
size: -

DNA: TGTGCCAGCAGCTTAGTGATAGCGGGTTACGAGCAGTACTTC
CDR3: CASSLVIAGYEQYF
V: TRBV7-8
D: TRBD2
J: TRBJ2-7
size: many

DNA: TGTGCCAGCAGTGTATCCCACGGGGGTGTCTACGAGCAGTACTTC
CDR3: CASSVSHGGVYEQYF
V: TRBV2
D: -
J: TRBJ2-7
size: -

DNA: TGTGCCAGCAGCAGGAGACTAGCGTTAACCACAGATACGCAGTATTTT
CDR3: CASSRRLALTTDTQYF
V: TRBV5-6
D: TRBD2
J: TRBJ2-3
size: once

DNA: TGCGCCAGCAGCTTGGCCCCCGGGACAGAGGGCACAGATACGCAGTATTTT
CDR3: CASSLAPGTEGTDTQYF
V: TRBV5-1
D: TRBD1
J: TRBJ2-3
size: -